The sequence of this T cell receptor beta chain was determined in a study of beta chain features in type 1 diabetes. General study findings and limits: Sampled from patients, naive, central memory and Treg TCRB repertoires appeared more similar than those sampled from healthy donors.

V lost 5 bases, J lost 0 bases, and 4 bases stayed unmatched. The CDR3 runs to 14 residues. Germline-derived CDR1 and CDR2 are MNHEY and SMNVEV (reference sequence). cDNA synthesis used the whole RNA isolate, giving expressed TCRB sequences. TCRdb keeps only in-frame clones here, not all; method: immunoSEQ multiplex PCR. The sample shows around 330,000 clones, approximately 9.9% of them seen only once. In its sample, this clone was seen a few times. Its matching antigen is unknown. V usage is TRBV27 and J usage is TRBJ2-7; TRBD2 agrees at 7 bases. Sequencing was carried out using naive CD4+ T cells from blood. The sequence was obtained from a woman in her 30s in good health. The CDR3 here is CASSPRTSSYEQYF. The DNA for the CDR3 is TGTGCCAGCAGTCCCCGGACTAGCTCCTACGAGCAGTACTTC.